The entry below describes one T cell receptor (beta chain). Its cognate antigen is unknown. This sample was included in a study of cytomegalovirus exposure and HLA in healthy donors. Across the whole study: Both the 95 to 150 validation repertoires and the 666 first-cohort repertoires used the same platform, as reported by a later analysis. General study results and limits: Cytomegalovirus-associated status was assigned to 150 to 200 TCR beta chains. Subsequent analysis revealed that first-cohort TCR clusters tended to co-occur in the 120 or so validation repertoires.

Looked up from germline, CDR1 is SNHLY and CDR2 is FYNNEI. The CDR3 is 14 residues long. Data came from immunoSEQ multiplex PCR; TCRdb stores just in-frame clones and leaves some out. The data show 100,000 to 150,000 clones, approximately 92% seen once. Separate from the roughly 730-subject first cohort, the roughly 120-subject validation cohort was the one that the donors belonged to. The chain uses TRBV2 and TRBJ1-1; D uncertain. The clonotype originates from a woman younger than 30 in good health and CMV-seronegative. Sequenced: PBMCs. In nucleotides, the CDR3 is TGTGCTCTACAAAAGGAGGGCGAGGACACTGAAGCTTTCTTT. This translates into CALQKEGEDTEAFF.